This T cell receptor beta chain is drawn from a study of T cell repertoires in cytomegalovirus infection. Worth noting for this clonotype: What it binds is not known.

The CDR3 loop spans 15 amino acids. The V and J ends lost 3 bases and 3 bases respectively, with 15 bases between them. Germline values: CDR1 MGHDK, CDR2 SYGVNS. From the reads, TCRdb called clonotypes with MiXCR, one entry per CDR3 protein. The sample consists of about 24,000 distinct CDR3 sequences, under 25% of them appearing once. Study results and limitations: CMV carriers having the relevant HLA were flagged by cumulative public TCR beta family frequency.

The chain combines TRBV25-1 with TRBJ2-7, with D perhaps TRBD1 or TRBD2 (5 bases each). The sample consisted of CD8+ T cells from cultured PBMCs, taken from culture after CMV antigen stimulation. This TCR was sampled from a human donor in good health (CMV status not recorded). Some clones in this sample may be carry-over from other donors' samples. CDR3 in DNA: TGTGCCAGCAGTGACCGGGGCAGCGCTCACTACGAGCAGTACTTC. Translating gives CASSDRGSAHYEQYF.